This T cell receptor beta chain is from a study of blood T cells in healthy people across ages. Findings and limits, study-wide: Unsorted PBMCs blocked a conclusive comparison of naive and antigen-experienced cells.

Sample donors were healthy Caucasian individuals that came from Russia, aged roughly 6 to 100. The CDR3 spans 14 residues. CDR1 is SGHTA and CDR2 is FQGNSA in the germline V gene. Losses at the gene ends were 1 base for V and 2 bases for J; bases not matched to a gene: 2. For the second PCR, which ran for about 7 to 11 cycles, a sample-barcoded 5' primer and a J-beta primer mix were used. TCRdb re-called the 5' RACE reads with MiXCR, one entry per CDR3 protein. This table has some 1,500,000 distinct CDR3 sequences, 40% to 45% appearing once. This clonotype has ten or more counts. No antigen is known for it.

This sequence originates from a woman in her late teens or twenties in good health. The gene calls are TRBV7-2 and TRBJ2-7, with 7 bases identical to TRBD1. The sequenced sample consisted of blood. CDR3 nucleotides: TGTGCCAGCAGCTTAGAGGGACAGACCTACGAGCAGTACTTC. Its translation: CASSLEGQTYEQYF.